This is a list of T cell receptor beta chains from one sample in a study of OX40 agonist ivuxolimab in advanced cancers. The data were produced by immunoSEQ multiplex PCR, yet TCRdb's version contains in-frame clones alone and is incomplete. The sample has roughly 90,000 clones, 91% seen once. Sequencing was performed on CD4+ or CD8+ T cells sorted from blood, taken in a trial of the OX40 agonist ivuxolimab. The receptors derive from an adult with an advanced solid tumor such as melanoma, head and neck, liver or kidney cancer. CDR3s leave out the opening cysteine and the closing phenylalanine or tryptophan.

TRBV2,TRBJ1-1,ASRAGQANTEAF
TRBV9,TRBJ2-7,ASSGGTALSYEQY
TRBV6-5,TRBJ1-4,ASSYLDTTNEKLF
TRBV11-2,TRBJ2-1,ASSPGLSYNEQF
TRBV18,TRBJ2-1,ASSPSRGSYNEQF
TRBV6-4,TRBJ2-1,ASSSGLSSYNEQF
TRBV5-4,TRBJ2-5,ASSLEHPAETQY
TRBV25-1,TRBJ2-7,ASSDRGYGDEQY
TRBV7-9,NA,ASSAMTSGNHEQY
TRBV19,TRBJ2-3,ASSIVPPDTQY
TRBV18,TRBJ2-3,ASSPQYSTDTQY
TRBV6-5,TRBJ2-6,ASSFRGDGANVLT
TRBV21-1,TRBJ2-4,ASSTELAGKGNKNIQY
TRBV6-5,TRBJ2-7,ASNAVRQGIYEQY
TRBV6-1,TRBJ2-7,ASSDVTGAYEQY
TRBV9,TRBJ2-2,ASSVGSTGQGGELF
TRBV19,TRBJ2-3,ASSWAGGSADTQY
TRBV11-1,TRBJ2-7,ASSPLGASGSYEQY
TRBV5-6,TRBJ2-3,ASSLARDSGTDTQY
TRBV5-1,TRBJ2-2,ASRPVAGGNTGELF
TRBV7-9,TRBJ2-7,ASSARTGTGGTEPYEQY
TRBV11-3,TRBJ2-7,ASSLEPGAYEQY
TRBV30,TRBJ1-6,AWSGTGGNSPLH
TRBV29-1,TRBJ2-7,SSSEGPSYEQY
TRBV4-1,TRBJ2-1,ASSQGQGSEQF
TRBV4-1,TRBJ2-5,ASSQEAAYQETQY
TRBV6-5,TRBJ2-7,ASRKRGSNGYEQY
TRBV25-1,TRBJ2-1,ASSDSGRQHYNEQF
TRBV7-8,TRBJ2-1,ASSLGRAPGLRNGNEQF
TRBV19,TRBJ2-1,ASSIPPVPSSYNEQF
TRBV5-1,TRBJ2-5,ASSLGTAAPKETQY
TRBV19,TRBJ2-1,ASSPTQLGYNEQF
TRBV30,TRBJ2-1,AWSLAGRSEQF
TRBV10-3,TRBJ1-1,AISEGPTRRNTEAF
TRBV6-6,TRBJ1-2,ASSYLTGDYGYT